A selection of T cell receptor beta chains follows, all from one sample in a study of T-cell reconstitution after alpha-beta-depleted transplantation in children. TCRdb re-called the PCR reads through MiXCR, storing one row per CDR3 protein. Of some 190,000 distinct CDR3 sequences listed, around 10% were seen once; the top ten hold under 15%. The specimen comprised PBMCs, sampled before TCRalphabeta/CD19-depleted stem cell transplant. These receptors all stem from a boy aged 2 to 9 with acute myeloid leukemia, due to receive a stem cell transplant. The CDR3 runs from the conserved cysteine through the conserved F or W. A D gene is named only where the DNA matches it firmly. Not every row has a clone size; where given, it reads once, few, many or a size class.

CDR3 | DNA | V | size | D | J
CASTGRGKTFF | TGTGCCAGCACAGGAAGGGGGAAAACTTTCTTT | TRBV6-5 | many | NA | TRBJ1-1
CSVSEAAAVNEAFF | TGCAGCGTATCCGAGGCGGCAGCCGTAAATGAAGCTTTCTTT | TRBV29-1 | many | NA | TRBJ1-1
CASSRTSGGGSEQFF | TGTGCCAGCAGCCGGACTAGCGGGGGGGGTAGTGAGCAGTTCTTC | TRBV7-2 | many | TRBD2 | TRBJ2-1
CASSPSVAEDTQYF | TGTGCCAGCTCACCGTCGGTAGCAGAAGATACGCAGTATTTT | TRBV18 | many | NA | TRBJ2-3
CASSQDQGTDTQYF | TGCGCCAGCAGCCAAGACCAGGGAACAGATACGCAGTATTTT | TRBV4-1 | many | NA | TRBJ2-3
CSVERQADTGELFF | TGCAGCGTTGAAAGACAGGCTGACACCGGGGAGCTGTTTTTT | TRBV29-1 | many | NA | TRBJ2-2
CAWRVGLGRSYNEQFF | TGTGCCTGGAGGGTGGGCCTTGGGCGTTCCTACAATGAGCAGTTCTTC | TRBV30 | many | NA | TRBJ2-1
CSASGGARETQYF | TGCAGTGCTAGCGGGGGGGCCAGAGAGACCCAGTACTTC | TRBV20-1 | many | TRBD2 | TRBJ2-5
CASCPGLAGGYEQYF | TGTGCCTCCTGCCCCGGACTAGCGGGAGGTTACGAGCAGTACTTC | TRBV3-1 | many | TRBD2 | TRBJ2-7
CAHPAGVYRNEQFF | TGTGCCCACCCGGCGGGAGTATATCGTAATGAGCAGTTCTTC | TRBV7-2 | many | TRBD2 | TRBJ2-1
CASSQVGGQSYEQYF | TGCGCCAGCAGCCAAGTCGGGGGACAGTCCTACGAGCAGTACTTC | TRBV4-1 | many | NA | TRBJ2-7
CASSFGQGADTQYF | TGTGCCAGCAGCTTCGGACAGGGGGCAGATACGCAGTATTTT | TRBV7-3 | many | TRBD1 | TRBJ2-3
CASSQGNSDTEAFF | TGCGCCAGCAGCCAAGGCAACAGTGACACTGAAGCTTTCTTT | TRBV4-1 | many | NA | TRBJ1-1
CASSPRIGLAGADTQYF | TGCGCCAGCAGCCCAAGGATCGGACTAGCGGGGGCAGATACGCAGTATTTT | TRBV5-1 | many | TRBD2 | TRBJ2-3
CASSLEVGAGGTDTQYF | TGTGCCAGCAGCTTAGAAGTTGGCGCGGGGGGCACAGATACGCAGTATTTT | TRBV7-9 | many | TRBD2 | TRBJ2-3
CSVDQTGANVLTF | TGCAGCGTTGACCAGACTGGGGCCAACGTCCTGACTTTC | TRBV29-1 | many | NA | TRBJ2-6
CSVYSGQGDYGYTF | TGCAGCGTCTACTCGGGACAGGGGGACTATGGCTACACCTTC | TRBV29-1 | many | TRBD1 | TRBJ1-2
CASSQDLARGDTQYF | TGTGCCAGCAGCCAAGATCTGGCCAGGGGAGATACGCAGTATTTT | TRBV14 | many | NA | TRBJ2-3
CASAPLAGDTYEQYF | TGTGCCAGCGCTCCTTTAGCGGGGGACACCTACGAGCAGTACTTC | TRBV7-2 | many | TRBD2 | TRBJ2-7
CASSPPSGLRNTEAFF | TGTGCCAGCAGCCCACCCTCCGGACTCAGGAACACTGAAGCTTTCTTT | TRBV7-9 | many | NA | TRBJ1-1
CSANGLDQETQYF | TGCAGTGCTAACGGACTAGATCAAGAGACCCAGTACTTC | TRBV20-1 | many | TRBD2 | TRBJ2-5
CSVIKTGMNTEAFF | TGCAGTGTTATCAAGACAGGAATGAACACTGAAGCTTTCTTT | TRBV20-1 | many | NA | TRBJ1-1
CASSLNTLEAGELFF | TGTGCCAGCAGCTTAAACACATTAGAAGCCGGGGAGCTGTTTTTT | TRBV7-8 | many | NA | TRBJ2-2
CASSASSRLSRGEKLFF | TGCGCCAGCAGCGCGTCCTCCCGACTGTCTCGGGGAGAAAAACTGTTTTTT | TRBV5-1 | many | NA | TRBJ1-4
CASSLPGVNIQYF | TGCGCCAGCAGCTTACCCGGGGTAAACATTCAGTACTTC | TRBV5-1 | many | NA | TRBJ2-4
CASSPSGQGLIGYTF | TGTGCCAGCAGTCCCTCGGGACAGGGGTTAATCGGCTACACCTTC | TRBV12-3/TRBV12-4 | many | TRBD1 | TRBJ1-2
CASTSGNKNIQYF | TGTGCCAGCACTAGCGGGAACAAAAACATTCAGTACTTC | TRBV12-3/TRBV12-4 | many | TRBD2 | TRBJ2-4
CASSRTGGEEQYF | TGTGCCAGCAGCCGAACAGGGGGAGAGGAGCAGTACTTC | TRBV7-2 | many | TRBD1 | TRBJ2-7
CSALTDTQYF | TGCAGTGCTCTCACAGATACGCAGTATTTT | TRBV20-1 | many | NA | TRBJ2-3
CSASGRNEQFF | TGCAGTGCATCGGGCCGGAATGAGCAGTTCTTC | TRBV20-1 | many | NA | TRBJ2-1
CASSPPGLETQYF | TGTGCCAGCAGTCCCCCAGGGCTAGAGACCCAGTACTTC | TRBV12-3/TRBV12-4 | many | NA | TRBJ2-5
CASSATSGSHQPQHF | TGTGCCAGTAGCGCAACCAGTGGCTCCCATCAGCCCCAGCATTTT | TRBV19 | many | NA | TRBJ1-5
CASSQNSGGTGELFF | TGTGCCAGCAGCCAAAACTCAGGGGGAACCGGGGAGCTGTTTTTT | TRBV4-2 | many | TRBD1 | TRBJ2-2
CASSPRRAGVVLEPYNEQFF | TGTGCCAGCAGCCCCCGCCGGGCGGGAGTTGTCCTAGAGCCCTACAATGAGCAGTTCTTC | TRBV11-1 | many | TRBD2 | TRBJ2-1
CTSWKISGGKGANYGYTF | TGTACCAGCTGGAAAATATCCGGGGGGAAGGGGGCTAACTATGGCTACACCTTC | TRBV6-4 | NA | NA | TRBJ1-2
CASRPEGGTQYF | TGTGCCAGCCGTCCTGAGGGGGGAACCCAGTACTTC | TRBV6-5 | many | NA | TRBJ2-5
CASSVLDNSPLHF | TGTGCCAGCAGCGTCCTAGATAATTCACCCCTCCACTTT | TRBV3-1 | many | NA | TRBJ1-6
CSARGRLAGETDTQYF | TGCAGTGCTAGGGGAAGACTAGCGGGGGAGACAGATACGCAGTATTTT | TRBV20-1 | many | TRBD2 | TRBJ2-3
CASSLVRTRPYNEQFF | TGCGCCAGCAGCTTGGTGAGGACTAGACCCTACAATGAGCAGTTCTTC | TRBV5-1 | many | TRBD2 | TRBJ2-1
CSASDGGPTTGQYF | TGCAGTGCTAGTGACGGAGGACCTACAACGGGGCAGTACTTC | TRBV20-1 | many | NA | TRBJ2-7
CASSQDAATFTQYF | TGTGCCAGCAGCCAAGATGCGGCTACATTTACGCAGTATTTT | TRBV3-1 | many | NA | TRBJ2-3